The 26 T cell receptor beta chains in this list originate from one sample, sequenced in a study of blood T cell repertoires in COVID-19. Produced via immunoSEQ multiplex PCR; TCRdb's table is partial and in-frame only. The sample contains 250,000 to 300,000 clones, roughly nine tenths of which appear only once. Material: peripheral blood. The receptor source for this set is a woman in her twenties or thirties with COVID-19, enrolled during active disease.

CDR3 in amino acids: CASSLGQIEKLFF. CDR3 bases: TGTGCCAGCAGCTTGGGACAGATAGAAAAACTGTTTTTT. The rearrangement joins TRBV7-8 to TRBJ1-4; TRBD1 matches at 7 bases. This CDR3 region has 13 residues. J lost 8 bases, V lost 3 bases, and 3 bases had no gene match. CDR1 is SGHVS, CDR2 FQNEAQ, per germline.

CDR3 sequence: CASSQGTGTGQNEKLFF. DNA of the CDR3: TGTGCCAGCAGCCAAGGGACGGGGACAGGGCAAAATGAAAAACTGTTTTTT. This sequence joins TRBV3-1 (or the pseudogene TRBV3-2) and TRBJ1-4; 9 nucleotides align to TRBD1. CDR1 is LGHDT, CDR2 YNNKEL, per germline (reference sequence). V trimming: 1 base; J trimming: 5 bases; junction bases outside the gene matches: 8. The CDR3 spans 17 residues.

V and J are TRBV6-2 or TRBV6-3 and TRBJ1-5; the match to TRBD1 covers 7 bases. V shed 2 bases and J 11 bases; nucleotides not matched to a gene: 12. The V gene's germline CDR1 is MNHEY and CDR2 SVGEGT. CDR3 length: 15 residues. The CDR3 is CASSYISTGPTAQHF. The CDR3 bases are TGTGCCAGCAGTTACATTTCGACAGGGCCAACAGCCCAGCATTTT.

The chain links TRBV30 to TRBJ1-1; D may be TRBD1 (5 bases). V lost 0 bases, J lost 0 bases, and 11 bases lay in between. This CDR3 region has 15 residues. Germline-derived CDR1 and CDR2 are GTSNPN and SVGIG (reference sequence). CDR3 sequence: CAWSVQGSMNTEAFF. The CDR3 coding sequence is TGTGCCTGGAGTGTGCAGGGAAGCATGAACACTGAAGCTTTCTTT.

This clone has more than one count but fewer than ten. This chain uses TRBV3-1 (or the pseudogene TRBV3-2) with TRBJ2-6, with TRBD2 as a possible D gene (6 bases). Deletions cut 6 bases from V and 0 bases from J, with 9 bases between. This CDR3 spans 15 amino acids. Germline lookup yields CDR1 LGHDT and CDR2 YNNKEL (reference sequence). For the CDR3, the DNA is TGTGCCAGCAGTCGGGACTTCTCTGGGGCCAACGTCCTGACTTTC. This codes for CASSRDFSGANVLTF.

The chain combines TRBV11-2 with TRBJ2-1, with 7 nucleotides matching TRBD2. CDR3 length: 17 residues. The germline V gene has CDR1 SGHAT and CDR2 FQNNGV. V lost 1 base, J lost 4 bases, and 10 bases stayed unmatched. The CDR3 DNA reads TGTGCCAGCAGCTTAGTCCCGGGAGGAATGGTATACAATGAGCAGTTCTTC. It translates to CASSLVPGGMVYNEQFF. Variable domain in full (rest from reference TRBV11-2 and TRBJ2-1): EAGVAQSPRYKIIEKRQSVAFWCNPISGHATLYWYQQILGQGPKLLIQFQNNGVVDDSQLPKDRFSAERLKGVDSTLKIQPAKLEDSAVYLCASSLVPGGMVYNEQFFGPGTRLTVL.

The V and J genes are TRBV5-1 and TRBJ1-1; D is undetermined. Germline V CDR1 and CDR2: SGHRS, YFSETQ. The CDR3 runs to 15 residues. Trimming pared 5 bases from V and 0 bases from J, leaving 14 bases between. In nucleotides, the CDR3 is TGCGCCAGCAGTACGAGCGTTGATTTGAACACTGAAGCTTTCTTT. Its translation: CASSTSVDLNTEAFF.

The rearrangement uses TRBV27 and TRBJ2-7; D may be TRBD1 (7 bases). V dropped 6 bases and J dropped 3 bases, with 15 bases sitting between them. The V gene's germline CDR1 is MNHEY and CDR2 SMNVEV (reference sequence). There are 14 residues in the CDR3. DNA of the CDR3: TGTGCCAGCAGCCGTCAGGGGGACTTCTACGAGCAGTACTTC. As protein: CASSRQGDFYEQYF.

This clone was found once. The CDR3 protein is CATSDKRLAGEGEQFF. The CDR3 DNA reads TGTGCCACCAGTGATAAAAGACTAGCGGGAGAGGGTGAGCAGTTCTTC. The chain links TRBV24-1 to TRBJ2-1, with TRBD2 identical over 12 bases. The CDR3 is 16 amino acids. Trimming at V came to 3 bases and at J to 9 bases, leaving 8 bases not matched to a gene. The germline V gene has CDR1 KGHDR and CDR2 SFDVKD.

CDR3 bases: TGTGCCAGTAGTCAACAGGGGGCCAATGAAAAACTGTTTTTT. Encoded protein: CASSQQGANEKLFF. J is TRBJ1-4 and V is TRBV19, with 9 positions matching TRBD1. Germline-derived CDR1 and CDR2 are LNHDA and SQIVND (reference sequence). J lost 5 bases, V lost 5 bases, and 3 bases had no gene match. The CDR3 contains 14 residues. Filled out from reference TRBV19 and TRBJ1-4, the complete variable domain reads DGGITQSPKYLFRKEGQNVTLSCEQNLNHDAMYWYRQDPGQGLRLIYYSQIVNDFQKGDIAEGYSVSREKKESFPLTVTSAQKNPTAFYLCASSQQGANEKLFFGSGTQLSVL.

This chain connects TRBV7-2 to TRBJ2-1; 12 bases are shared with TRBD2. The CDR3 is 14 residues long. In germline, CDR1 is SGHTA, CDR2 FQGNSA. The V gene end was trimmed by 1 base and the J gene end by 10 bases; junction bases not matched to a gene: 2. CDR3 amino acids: CASSLELAGGEQFF. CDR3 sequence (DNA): TGTGCCAGCAGCTTAGAGCTAGCGGGGGGGGAGCAGTTCTTC.

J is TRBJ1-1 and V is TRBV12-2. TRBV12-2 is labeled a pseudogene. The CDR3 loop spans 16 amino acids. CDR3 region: CASRFCVRQQNTEAFF. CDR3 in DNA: TGTGCAAGTCGCTTCTGTGTGAGGCAGCAGAACACTGAAGCTTTCTTT.

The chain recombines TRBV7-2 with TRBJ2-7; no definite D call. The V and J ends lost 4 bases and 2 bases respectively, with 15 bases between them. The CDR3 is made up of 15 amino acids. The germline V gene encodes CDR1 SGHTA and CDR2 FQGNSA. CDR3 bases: TGTGCCAGCAGCTCCTCGACATATCCAACCTACGAGCAGTACTTC. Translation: CASSSSTYPTYEQYF.

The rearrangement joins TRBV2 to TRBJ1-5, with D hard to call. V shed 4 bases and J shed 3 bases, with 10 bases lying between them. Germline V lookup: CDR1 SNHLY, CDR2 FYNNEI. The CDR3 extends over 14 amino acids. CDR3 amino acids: CASSAGRDNQPQHF. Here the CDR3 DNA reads TGTGCCAGCAGTGCTGGGCGAGACAATCAGCCCCAGCATTTT.

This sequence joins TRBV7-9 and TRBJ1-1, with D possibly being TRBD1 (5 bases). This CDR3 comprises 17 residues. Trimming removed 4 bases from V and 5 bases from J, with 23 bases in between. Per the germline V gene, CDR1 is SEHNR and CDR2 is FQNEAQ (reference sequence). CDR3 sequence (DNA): TGTGCCAGCAGCTCGACCGTTTGGGGGGATAGGAGAACTGAAGCTTTCTTT. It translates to CASSSTVWGDRRTEAFF.

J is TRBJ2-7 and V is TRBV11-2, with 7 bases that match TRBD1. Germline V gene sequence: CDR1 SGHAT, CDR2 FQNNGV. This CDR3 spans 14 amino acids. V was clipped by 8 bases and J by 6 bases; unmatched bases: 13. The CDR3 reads CASSGDSTFSEQYF. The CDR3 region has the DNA TGTGCCAGCTCTGGGGACAGTACTTTCTCCGAGCAGTACTTC.

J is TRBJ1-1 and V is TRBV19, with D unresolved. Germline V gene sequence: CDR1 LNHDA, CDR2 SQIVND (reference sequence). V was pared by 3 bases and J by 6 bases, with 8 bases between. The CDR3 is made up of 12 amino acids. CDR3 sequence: CASSILGSEAFF. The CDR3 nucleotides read TGTGCCAGTAGTATCCTTGGCTCTGAAGCTTTCTTT.

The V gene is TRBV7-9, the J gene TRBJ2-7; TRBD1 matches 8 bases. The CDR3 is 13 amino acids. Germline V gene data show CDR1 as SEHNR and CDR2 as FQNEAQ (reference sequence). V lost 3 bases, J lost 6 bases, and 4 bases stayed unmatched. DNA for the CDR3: TGTGCCAGCAGCTTCAGGGGGCAAACCGAGCAGTACTTC. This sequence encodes CASSFRGQTEQYF.

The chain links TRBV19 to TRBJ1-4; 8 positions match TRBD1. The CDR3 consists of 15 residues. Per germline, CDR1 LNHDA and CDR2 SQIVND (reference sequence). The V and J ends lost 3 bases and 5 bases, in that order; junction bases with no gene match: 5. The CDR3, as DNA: TGTGCCAGTAGTATCGGACAGGGTCACAATGAAAAACTGTTTTTT. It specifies CASSIGQGHNEKLFF.

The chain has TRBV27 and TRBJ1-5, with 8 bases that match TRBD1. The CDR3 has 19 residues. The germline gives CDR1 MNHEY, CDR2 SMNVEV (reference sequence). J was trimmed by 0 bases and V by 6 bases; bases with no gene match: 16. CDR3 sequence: CASSRHLGQGRDSNQPQHF. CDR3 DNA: TGTGCCAGCAGCCGGCACCTTGGACAGGGTAGGGATAGCAATCAGCCCCAGCATTTT.

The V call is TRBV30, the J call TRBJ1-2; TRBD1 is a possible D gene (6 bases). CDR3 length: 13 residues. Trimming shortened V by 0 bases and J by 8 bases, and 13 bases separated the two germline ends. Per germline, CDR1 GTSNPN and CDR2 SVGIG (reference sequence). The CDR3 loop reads CAWSVHRVWGYTF. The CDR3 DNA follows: TGTGCCTGGAGTGTCCACAGGGTTTGGGGCTACACCTTC.

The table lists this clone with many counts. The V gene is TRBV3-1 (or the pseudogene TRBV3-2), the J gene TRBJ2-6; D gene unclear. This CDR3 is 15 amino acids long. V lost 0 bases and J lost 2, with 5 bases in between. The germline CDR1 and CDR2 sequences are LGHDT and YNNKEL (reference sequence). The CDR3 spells CASSQDYTGANVLTF. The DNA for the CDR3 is TGTGCCAGCAGCCAAGATTACACTGGGGCCAACGTCCTGACTTTC.

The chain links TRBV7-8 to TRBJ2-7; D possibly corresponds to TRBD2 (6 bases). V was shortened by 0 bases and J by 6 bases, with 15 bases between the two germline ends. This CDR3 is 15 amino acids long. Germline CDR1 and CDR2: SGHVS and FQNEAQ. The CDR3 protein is CASSLALEGGVEQYF. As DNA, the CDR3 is TGTGCCAGCAGCTTAGCGCTAGAGGGAGGAGTCGAGCAGTACTTC.

CDR3 in amino acids: CAISERDRGKNQPQHF. The CDR3 DNA is TGTGCCATCAGTGAGCGGGACAGGGGGAAGAATCAGCCCCAGCATTTT. V gene TRBV10-3 combines with J gene TRBJ1-5, with 11 bases aligning to TRBD1. CDR3 length: 16 amino acids. J gave up 4 bases and V 2 bases, and 4 bases lay outside the gene matches. The germline CDR1 and CDR2 sequences are ENHRY and SYGVKD.

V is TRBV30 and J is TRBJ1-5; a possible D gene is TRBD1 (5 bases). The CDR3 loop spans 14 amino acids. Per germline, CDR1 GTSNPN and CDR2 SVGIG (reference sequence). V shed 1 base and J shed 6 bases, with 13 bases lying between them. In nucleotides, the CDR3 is TGTGCCTGGAGTGAAGGGGTTGACGGTCAGCCCCAGCATTTT. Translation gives CAWSEGVDGQPQHF.

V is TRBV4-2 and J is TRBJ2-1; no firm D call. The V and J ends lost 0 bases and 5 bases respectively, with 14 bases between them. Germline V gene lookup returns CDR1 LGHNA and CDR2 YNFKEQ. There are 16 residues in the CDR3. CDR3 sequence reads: CASSQDRGAINNEQFF. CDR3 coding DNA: TGTGCCAGCAGCCAAGATAGAGGTGCTATAAACAATGAGCAGTTCTTC.